This T cell receptor beta chain stems from a study of T-cell reconstitution after alpha-beta-depleted transplantation in children (dated by TCRdb to 2016 to 2017). About the study as a whole: The study quantitatively tracked T-cell immune reconstitution after TCRalphabeta/CD19-depleted allogeneic hematopoietic cell transplantation in children using TCR repertoire profiling.

On this clonotype: This clone's antigen is unknown. Qualities for individual bases were not recorded, and no much larger clone is one base off.

V is reduced by 2 bases and J by 0 bases, leaving a spacing of 15 bases between them. CDR3 length: 17 amino acids, cysteine to phenylalanine. The only DNA kept is the CDR3, 51 bases in frame from the first base. The germline V gene specifies SGDLS as CDR1 and YYNGEE as CDR2. Receptors were amplified or captured by PCR. The sequencer listed for this sample is Illumina HiSeq 2500. To normalize quantification of the TCRbeta repertoire, the TCR libraries were built with molecular barcoding that relied on unique molecular identifiers. The raw public data were reprocessed by TCRdb itself: fastp quality trimming at Q25, MiXCR clonotype calling, in-frame beta chains only. Each record represents a unique CDR3 protein, reported with the most common genes and DNA among its rows. For this sample the table gives approximately 400,000 distinct CDR3 sequences, of which 11% were detected only once. Of the sample, nearly 5.5% is held by the ten largest clones.

The starting material was PBMCs from the stem cell graft donor, obtained from the stem cell graft. The sequence is built from TRBV9 and TRBJ2-1; TRBD1 is possibly the D segment (6 matching bases). This sequence was found in a human donor who donated a stem cell graft to a child with acute myeloid leukemia. The nucleotide sequence is TGTGCCAGCAGCGTGGGGGCCCGGACCAGCTCCTACAATGAGCAGTTCTTC. It codes for CASSVGARTSSYNEQFF. Reference TRBV9 and TRBJ2-1 genes cover what lies past the CDR3, so the full variable domain is DSGVTQTPKHLITATGQRVTLRCSPRSGDLSVYWYQQSLDQGLQFLIQYYNGEERAKGNILERFSAQQFPDLHSELNLSSLELGDSALYFCASSVGARTSSYNEQFFGPGTRLTVL.